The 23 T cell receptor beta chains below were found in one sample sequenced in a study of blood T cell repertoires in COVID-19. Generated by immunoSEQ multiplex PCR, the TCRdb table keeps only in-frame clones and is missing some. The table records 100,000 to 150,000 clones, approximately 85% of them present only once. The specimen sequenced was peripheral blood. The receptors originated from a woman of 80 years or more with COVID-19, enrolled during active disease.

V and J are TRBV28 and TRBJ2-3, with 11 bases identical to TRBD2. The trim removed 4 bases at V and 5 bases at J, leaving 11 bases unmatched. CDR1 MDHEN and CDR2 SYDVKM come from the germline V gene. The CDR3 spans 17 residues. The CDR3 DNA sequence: TGTGCCAGCAGTTCCCCGAGATTTCTAGCGGGAGGAGATACGCAGTATTTT. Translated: CASSSPRFLAGGDTQYF.

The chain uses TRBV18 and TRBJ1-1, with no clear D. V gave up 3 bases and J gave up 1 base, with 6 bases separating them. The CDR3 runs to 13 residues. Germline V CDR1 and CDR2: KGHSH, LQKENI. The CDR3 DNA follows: TGTGCCAGCTCACCCCGGGAGAACACTGAAGCTTTCTTT. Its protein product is CASSPRENTEAFF.

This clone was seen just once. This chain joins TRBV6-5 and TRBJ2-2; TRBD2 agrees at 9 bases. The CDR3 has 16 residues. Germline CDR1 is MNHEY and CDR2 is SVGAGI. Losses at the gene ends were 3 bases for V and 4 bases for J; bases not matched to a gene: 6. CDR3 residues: CASSYSGTSITGELFF. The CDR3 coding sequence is TGTGCCAGCAGTTATTCCGGGACTAGCATCACCGGGGAGCTGTTTTTT.

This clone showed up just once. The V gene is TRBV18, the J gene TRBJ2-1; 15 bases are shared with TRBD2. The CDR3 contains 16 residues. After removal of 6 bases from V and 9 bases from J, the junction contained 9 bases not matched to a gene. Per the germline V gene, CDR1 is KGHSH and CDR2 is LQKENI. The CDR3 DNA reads TGTGCCAGCTCGCCCCGGACTAGCGGGAGGGCCGTTGAGCAGTTCTTC. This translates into CASSPRTSGRAVEQFF.

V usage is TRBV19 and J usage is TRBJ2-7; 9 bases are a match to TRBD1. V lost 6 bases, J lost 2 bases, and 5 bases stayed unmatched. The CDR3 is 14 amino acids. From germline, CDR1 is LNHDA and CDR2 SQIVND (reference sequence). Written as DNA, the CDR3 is TGTGCCAGTAGACGACAGGGGGGCCCCTACGAGCAGTACTTC. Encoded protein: CASRRQGGPYEQYF.

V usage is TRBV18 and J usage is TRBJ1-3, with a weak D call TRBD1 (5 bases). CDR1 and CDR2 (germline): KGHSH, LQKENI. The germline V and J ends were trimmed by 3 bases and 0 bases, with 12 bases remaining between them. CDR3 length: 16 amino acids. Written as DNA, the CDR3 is TGTGCCAGCTCACCGAGTGGACATAACTCTGGAAACACCATATATTTT. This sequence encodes CASSPSGHNSGNTIYF.

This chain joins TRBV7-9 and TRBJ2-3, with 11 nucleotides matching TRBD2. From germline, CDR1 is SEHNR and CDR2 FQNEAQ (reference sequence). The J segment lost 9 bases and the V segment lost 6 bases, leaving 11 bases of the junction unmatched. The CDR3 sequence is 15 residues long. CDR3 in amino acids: CASRRILAGGLTQYF. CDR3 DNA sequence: TGTGCCAGCAGACGGATTTTAGCGGGAGGGCTGACGCAGTATTTT.

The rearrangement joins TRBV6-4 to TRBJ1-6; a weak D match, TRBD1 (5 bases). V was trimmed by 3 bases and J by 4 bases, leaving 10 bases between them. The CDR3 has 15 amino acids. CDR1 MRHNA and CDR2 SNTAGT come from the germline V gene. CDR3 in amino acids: CASSEQRGYNSPLHF. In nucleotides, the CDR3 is TGTGCCAGCAGTGAGCAACGGGGGTATAATTCACCCCTCCACTTT.

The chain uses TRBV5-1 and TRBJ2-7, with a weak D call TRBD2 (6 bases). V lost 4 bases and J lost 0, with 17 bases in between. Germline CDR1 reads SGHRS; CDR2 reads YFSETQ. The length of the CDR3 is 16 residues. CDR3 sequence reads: CASSLVWGGNSYEQYF. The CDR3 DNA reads TGCGCCAGCAGCCTCGTGTGGGGCGGGAACTCCTACGAGCAGTACTTC. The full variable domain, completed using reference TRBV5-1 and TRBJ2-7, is KAGVTQTPRYLIKTRGQQVTLSCSPISGHRSVSWYQQTPGQGLQFLFEYFSETQRNKGNFPGRFSGRQFSNSRSEMNVSTLELGDSALYLCASSLVWGGNSYEQYFGPGTRLTVT.

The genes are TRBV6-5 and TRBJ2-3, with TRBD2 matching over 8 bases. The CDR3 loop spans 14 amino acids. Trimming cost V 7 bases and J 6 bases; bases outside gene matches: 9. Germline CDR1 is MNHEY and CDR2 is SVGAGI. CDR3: CASTSGTSVDTQYF. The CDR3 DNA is TGTGCCAGCACCTCGGGGACTAGTGTGGATACGCAGTATTTT.

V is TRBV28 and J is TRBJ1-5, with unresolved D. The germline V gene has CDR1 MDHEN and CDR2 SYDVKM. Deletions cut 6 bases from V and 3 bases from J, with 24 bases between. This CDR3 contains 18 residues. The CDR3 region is CASRPISGKTTLNQPQHF. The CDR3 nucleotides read TGTGCCAGCAGACCAATCTCCGGGAAGACCACTCTCAATCAGCCCCAGCATTTT. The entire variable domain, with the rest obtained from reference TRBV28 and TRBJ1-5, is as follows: DVKVTQSSRYLVKRTGEKVFLECVQDMDHENMFWYRQDPGLGLRLIYFSYDVKMKEKGDIPEGYSVSREKKERFSLILESASTNQTSMYLCASRPISGKTTLNQPQHFGDGTRLSIL.

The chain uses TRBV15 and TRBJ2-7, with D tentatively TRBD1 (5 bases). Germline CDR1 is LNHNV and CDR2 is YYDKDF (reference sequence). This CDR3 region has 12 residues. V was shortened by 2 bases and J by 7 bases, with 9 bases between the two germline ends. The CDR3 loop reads CATSRQGSEQYF. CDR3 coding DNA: TGTGCCACCAGCAGACAGGGTTCGGAGCAGTACTTC.

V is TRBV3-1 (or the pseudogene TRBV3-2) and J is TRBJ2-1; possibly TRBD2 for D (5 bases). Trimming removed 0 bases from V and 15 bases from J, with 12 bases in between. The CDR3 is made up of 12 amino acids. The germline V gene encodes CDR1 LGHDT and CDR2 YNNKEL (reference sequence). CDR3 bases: TGTGCCAGCAGCCAAGATCCGGGGTTAGTGTTCTTC. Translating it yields CASSQDPGLVFF.

CDR3 nucleotides: TGTGCCAGCAGCTACAGGGGCGGCAATCAGCCCCAGCATTTT. Translating it yields CASSYRGGNQPQHF. The chain employs TRBV5-6 and TRBJ1-5; 7 bases are a match to TRBD1. Trimming at V came to 3 bases and at J to 2 bases, leaving 2 bases not matched to a gene. CDR3 length: 14 residues. CDR1 and CDR2 from the germline V gene are SGHDT and YYEEEE. Together with reference TRBV5-6 and TRBJ1-5, the CDR3 gives the full variable domain: DAGVTQSPTHLIKTRGQQVTLRCSPKSGHDTVSWYQQALGQGPQFIFQYYEEEERQRGNFPDRFSGHQFPNYSSELNVNALLLGDSALYLCASSYRGGNQPQHFGDGTRLSIL.

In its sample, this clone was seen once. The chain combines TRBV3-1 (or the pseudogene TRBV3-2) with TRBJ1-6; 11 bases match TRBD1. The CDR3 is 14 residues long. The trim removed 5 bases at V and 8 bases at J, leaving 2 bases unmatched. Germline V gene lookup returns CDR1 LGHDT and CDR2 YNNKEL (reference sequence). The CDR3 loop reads CASSWGQGDSPLHF. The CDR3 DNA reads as TGTGCCAGCAGCTGGGGACAGGGGGATTCACCCCTCCACTTT.

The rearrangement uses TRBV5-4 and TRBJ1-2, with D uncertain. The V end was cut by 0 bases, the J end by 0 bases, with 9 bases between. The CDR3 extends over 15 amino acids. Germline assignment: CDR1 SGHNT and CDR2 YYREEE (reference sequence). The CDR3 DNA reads TGTGCCAGCAGCTTGGATTCGTCGGCTAACTATGGCTACACCTTC. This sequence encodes CASSLDSSANYGYTF.

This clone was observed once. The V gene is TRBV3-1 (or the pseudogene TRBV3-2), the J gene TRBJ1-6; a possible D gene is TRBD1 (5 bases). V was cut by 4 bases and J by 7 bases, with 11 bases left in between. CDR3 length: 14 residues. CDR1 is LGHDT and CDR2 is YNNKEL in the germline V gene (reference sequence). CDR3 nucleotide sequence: TGTGCCAGCAGCCCGAGCAGGGCAAATTCACCCCTCCACTTT. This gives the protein CASSPSRANSPLHF.

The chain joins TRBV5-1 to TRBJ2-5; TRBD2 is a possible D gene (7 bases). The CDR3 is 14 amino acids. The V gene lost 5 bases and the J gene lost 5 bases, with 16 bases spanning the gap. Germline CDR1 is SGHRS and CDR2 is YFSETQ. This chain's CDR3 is CASSPGGGRETQYF. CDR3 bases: TGCGCCAGCAGTCCTGGCGGGGGCCGGGAGACCCAGTACTTC.

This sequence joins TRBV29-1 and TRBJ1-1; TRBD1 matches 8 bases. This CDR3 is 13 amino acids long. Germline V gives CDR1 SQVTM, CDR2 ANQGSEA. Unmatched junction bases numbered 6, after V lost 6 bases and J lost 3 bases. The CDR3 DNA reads TGCAGCGTCCAGGGGGCCGGGTACACTGAAGCTTTCTTT. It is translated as CSVQGAGYTEAFF. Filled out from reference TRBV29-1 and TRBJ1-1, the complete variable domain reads SAVISQKPSRDICQRGTSLTIQCQVDSQVTMMFWYRQQPGQSLTLIATANQGSEATYESGFVIDKFPISRPNLTFSTLTVSNMSPEDSSIYLCSVQGAGYTEAFFGQGTRLTVV.

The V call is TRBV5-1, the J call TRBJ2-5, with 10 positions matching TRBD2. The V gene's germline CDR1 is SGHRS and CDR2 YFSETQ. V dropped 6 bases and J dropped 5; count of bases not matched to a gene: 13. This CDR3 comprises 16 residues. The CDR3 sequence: CASKASGRPPAETQYF. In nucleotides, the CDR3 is TGCGCCAGCAAGGCTAGCGGGAGACCCCCGGCGGAGACCCAGTACTTC.

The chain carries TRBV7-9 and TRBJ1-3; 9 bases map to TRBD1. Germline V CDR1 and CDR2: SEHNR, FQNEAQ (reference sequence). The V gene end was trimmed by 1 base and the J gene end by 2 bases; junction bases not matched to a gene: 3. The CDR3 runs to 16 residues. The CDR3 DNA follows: TGTGCCAGCAGCTTAGAGCGACAGGGGGCTGGAAACACCATATATTTT. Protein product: CASSLERQGAGNTIYF.

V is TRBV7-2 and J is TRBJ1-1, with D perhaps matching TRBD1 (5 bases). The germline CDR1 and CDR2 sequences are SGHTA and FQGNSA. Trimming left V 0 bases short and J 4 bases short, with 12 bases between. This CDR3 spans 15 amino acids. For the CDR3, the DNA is TGTGCCAGCAGCTTAGCGTTAAGGGGAACCACTGAAGCTTTCTTT. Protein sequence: CASSLALRGTTEAFF.

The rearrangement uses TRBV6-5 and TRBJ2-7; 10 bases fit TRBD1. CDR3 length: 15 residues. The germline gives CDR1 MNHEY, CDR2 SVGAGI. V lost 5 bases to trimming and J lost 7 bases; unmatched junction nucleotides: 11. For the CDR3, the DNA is TGTGCCAGCAGTACCTTAGGGACAGGGGTTGGTGAGCAGTACTTC. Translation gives CASSTLGTGVGEQYF.